One and the same sample provided the 26 T cell receptor beta chains below, sequenced in a study of blood T cell repertoires in COVID-19. The method was immunoSEQ multiplex PCR; TCRdb's version includes in-frame clones alone and lacks a portion of them. The top ten hold about 5.1% of the sample, which has about 150,000 clones, 75% to 90% seen once. Specimen: peripheral blood. All receptors come from a human donor in a cohort sampled during active COVID-19.

The chain combines TRBV6-2 or TRBV6-3 with TRBJ2-3; no clear D gene. V was clipped by 5 bases and J by 0 bases, with 6 bases between them. The CDR3 contains 13 residues. Germline CDR1 and CDR2: MNHEY and SVGEGT. The CDR3 DNA is TGTGCCAGCAGTAGCACTAGCACAGATACGCAGTATTTT. Translating it yields CASSSTSTDTQYF.

This chain links TRBV24-1 with TRBJ1-1; unclear D gene. This CDR3 has 17 residues. The V gene lost 1 base and the J gene lost 11 bases, with 25 bases spanning the gap. Germline CDR1 reads KGHDR; CDR2 reads SFDVKD. In DNA form, the CDR3 reads TGTGCCACCAGTGATTTTAGTGAACAGCCCGATATCTTTTGGGCTTTCTTT. Protein sequence: CATSDFSEQPDIFWAFF.

This clone was observed a handful of times. V usage is TRBV4-2 and J usage is TRBJ1-4, with TRBD1 matching 9 bases. Trimming removed 1 base from V and 7 bases from J; junction bases left unmatched: 10. Germline-derived CDR1 and CDR2 are LGHNA and YNFKEQ. This CDR3 spans 17 amino acids. CDR3 region: CASSQGTGEDGGEKLFF. The CDR3 bases are TGTGCCAGCAGCCAAGGGACAGGGGAAGATGGAGGTGAAAAACTGTTTTTT.

The chain uses TRBV6-5 and TRBJ1-4, with 8 bases fitting TRBD1. The CDR3 has 15 residues. V dropped 6 bases and J dropped 4; count of bases not matched to a gene: 7. Germline assignment: CDR1 MNHEY and CDR2 SVGAGI. CDR3 in amino acids: CASRAGTGRNEKLFF. CDR3 DNA: TGTGCCAGCAGGGCCGGGACAGGCCGTAATGAAAAACTGTTTTTT.

V and J are TRBV5-1 and TRBJ1-4; D gene unclear. The CDR3 totals 17 residues. Germline assignment: CDR1 SGHRS and CDR2 YFSETQ. The V end lost 2 bases, the J end lost 0 bases, and 14 bases lay between the germline ends. The CDR3 is CASSFGVGIATNEKLFF. CDR3 in DNA: TGCGCCAGCAGCTTCGGTGTCGGGATTGCAACTAATGAAAAACTGTTTTTT.

This chain connects TRBV12-5 to TRBJ1-2; 7 nucleotides match TRBD1. Losses at the gene ends were 3 bases for V and 4 bases for J; bases not matched to a gene: 2. Germline CDR1 and CDR2: LGHNT and FRNRAP. The CDR3 covers 13 residues. For the CDR3, the DNA is TGTGCTAGTGGTTTACGGGACAGCTATGGCTACACCTTC. It yields the protein CASGLRDSYGYTF.

This chain uses TRBV5-1 with TRBJ2-1; 7 bases are a match to TRBD1. CDR3 length: 13 residues. Unmatched junction bases numbered 4, after V lost 2 bases and J lost 8 bases. Looked up from germline, CDR1 is SGHRS and CDR2 is YFSETQ. The CDR3 sequence is CASSLGQVDEQFF. For the CDR3, the DNA is TGCGCCAGCAGCTTAGGACAGGTCGATGAGCAGTTCTTC.

The rearrangement links TRBV6-1 to TRBJ1-3; 9 bases align to TRBD1. The V gene end was trimmed by 3 bases and the J gene end by 2 bases; junction bases not matched to a gene: 14. This CDR3 is built from 19 residues. CDR1 and CDR2 (germline): MNHNS, SASEGT. The CDR3 sequence: CASSEGSAFRDRAGNTIYF. DNA of the CDR3: TGTGCCAGCAGTGAGGGCTCCGCTTTCCGGGACAGGGCTGGAAACACCATATATTTT.

The chain employs TRBV7-8 and TRBJ1-2; D gene uncertain. Looked up from germline, CDR1 is SGHVS and CDR2 is FQNEAQ. V lost 4 bases, J lost 2 bases, and 17 bases lay in between. This CDR3 is 16 amino acids long. The CDR3 is CASSSLGGAGNYGYTF. CDR3 nucleotides: TGTGCCAGCAGCTCACTTGGCGGTGCGGGAAACTATGGCTACACCTTC.

The CDR3: CSVVGGLGTYNEQFF. The CDR3 DNA sequence: TGCAGCGTTGTGGGGGGGTTGGGTACCTACAATGAGCAGTTCTTC. V gene TRBV29-1 combines with J gene TRBJ2-1; 7 bases align to TRBD2. V was clipped by 4 bases and J by 2 bases; unmatched bases: 8. Germline V gene sequence: CDR1 SQVTM, CDR2 ANQGSEA. This CDR3 has 15 residues.

The chain is built from TRBV2 and TRBJ2-1; 8 bases map to TRBD2. Germline trimming cut 6 bases from V and 3 bases from J; bases unmatched to any gene: 4. The CDR3 totals 14 residues. In germline, CDR1 is SNHLY, CDR2 FYNNEI. CDR3 in DNA: TGTGCCAGCAGGAAACTAGCGGACTACAATGAGCAGTTCTTC. The encoded protein is CASRKLADYNEQFF.

The table lists this clone with a count of one. The chain combines TRBV27 with TRBJ2-3; TRBD2 matches 7 bases. Germline CDR1 reads MNHEY; CDR2 reads SMNVEV (reference sequence). V lost 4 bases and J lost 0; bases outside the gene matches: 13. The CDR3 length is 18 residues. CDR3 nucleotide sequence: TGTGCCAGCAGTTCACAACCGGGGCGGGGGACTAGCACAGATACGCAGTATTTT. Translated, it gives CASSSQPGRGTSTDTQYF.

The chain is built from TRBV12-3 or TRBV12-4 and TRBJ2-7; no definite D call. Trimming left V 4 bases short and J 6 bases short, with 10 bases between. This CDR3 spans 12 amino acids. CDR3 residues: CASSSPRAEQYV. The CDR3, as DNA: TGTGCCAGCAGTTCCCCCCGCGCCGAGCAGTACGTC.

This clone has only a few counts. The chain links TRBV10-2 to TRBJ2-2; D might be TRBD1 (6 bases). Trimming took 6 bases from V and 1 from J, leaving 12 bases between them. The germline V gene encodes CDR1 WSHSY and CDR2 SAAADI. CDR3 length: 15 residues. CDR3 in amino acids: CASSAQGGNTGELFF. DNA for the CDR3: TGCGCCAGCAGCGCCCAAGGGGGGAACACCGGGGAGCTGTTTTTT.

CDR3 sequence (DNA): TGTGCCAGCAGTCCCCGACAGGGCGTAACTGAAGCTTTCTTT. Protein product: CASSPRQGVTEAFF. The V and J genes are TRBV27 and TRBJ1-1; 7 positions agree with TRBD1. The CDR3 runs to 14 residues. V lost 5 bases to trimming and J lost 5 bases; unmatched junction nucleotides: 8. Germline CDR1 reads MNHEY; CDR2 reads SMNVEV (reference sequence).

The rearrangement uses TRBV21-1 and TRBJ1-5. TRBV21-1 is a pseudogene locus. The CDR3 has 16 amino acids. The CDR3 sequence: CASSKAHGGRNQPQHF. CDR3 bases: TGTGCCAGCAGCAAAGCGCACGGAGGCAGAAATCAGCCCCAGCATTTT.

The chain couples TRBV9 to TRBJ1-1; TRBD1 matches at 10 bases. Germline CDR1 SGDLS, CDR2 YYNGEE. Trimming took 4 bases from V and 5 from J; bases not matched to a gene: 5. The CDR3 is 14 residues long. CDR3 protein: CASSTGQGRTEAFF. Written as DNA, the CDR3 is TGTGCCAGCAGCACGGGACAGGGGAGGACTGAAGCTTTCTTT.

This clone was picked up many times. The chain uses TRBV2 and TRBJ2-3, with TRBD2 identical over 8 bases. The V and J ends lost 5 bases and 9 bases, in that order; junction bases with no gene match: 4. This CDR3 has 12 residues. Per germline, CDR1 SNHLY and CDR2 FYNNEI. The CDR3 protein is CASSYSGKTQYF. CDR3 nucleotide sequence: TGTGCCAGCAGTTATAGCGGGAAGACGCAGTATTTT.

The chain carries TRBV19 and TRBJ1-4; D is unresolved. The CDR3 spans 15 residues. CDR1 is LNHDA and CDR2 is SQIVND in the germline V gene (reference sequence). Between the trimmed V and J ends, which lost 2 bases and 6 bases, there was a span of 13 bases. The CDR3 spells CASSIRRGLDEKLFF. The CDR3 bases are TGTGCCAGTAGTATACGAAGAGGGCTGGATGAAAAACTGTTTTTT.

J is TRBJ2-7 and V is TRBV6-4, with D hard to call. This CDR3 comprises 14 residues. Germline V lookup: CDR1 MRHNA, CDR2 SNTAGT. With 2 bases removed from V and 0 bases from J, the gap between germline ends came to 8 bases. CDR3 sequence: CASSDRPSSYEQYV. CDR3 in DNA: TGTGCCAGCAGTGACCGCCCGAGCTCCTACGAGCAGTACGTC.

This chain connects TRBV30 to TRBJ2-7; 7 nucleotides agree with TRBD2. The J segment lost 6 bases and the V segment lost 2 bases, leaving 10 bases of the junction unmatched. The V gene's germline CDR1 is GTSNPN and CDR2 SVGIG (reference sequence). This CDR3 comprises 14 residues. CDR3 nucleotide sequence: TGTGCCTGGAGTATCTGGGACCGGGGGGTCGAGCAGTACTTC. It translates to CAWSIWDRGVEQYF.

This chain uses TRBV9 with TRBJ2-5; D is possibly TRBD2 (7 bases). Trimming took 0 bases from V and 2 from J, leaving 11 bases between them. The CDR3 consists of 15 residues. Germline loops: CDR1 SGDLS, CDR2 YYNGEE. This chain's CDR3 is CASSVGGGPQETQYF. The CDR3 nucleotides are TGTGCCAGCAGCGTAGGCGGGGGCCCTCAAGAGACCCAGTACTTC.

The V gene is TRBV21-1, the J gene TRBJ2-7; TRBD2 reflects the table's D call only, with no check against the DNA. TRBV21-1 is recorded as a pseudogene. The CDR3 extends over 13 amino acids. CDR3 in DNA: TGTGCCAGCACACTAGCGGGAGCCTACGAGCAGTACGTC. Translating it yields CASTLAGAYEQYV.

The rearrangement links TRBV5-4 to TRBJ2-2; 12 nucleotides line up with TRBD2. This CDR3 spans 17 amino acids. CDR1 is SGHNT and CDR2 is YYREEE in the germline V gene (reference sequence). Losses at the gene ends were 1 base for V and 1 base for J; bases not matched to a gene: 2. The CDR3 is CASSLPGLAGNTGELFF. The CDR3, as DNA: TGTGCCAGCAGCTTGCCGGGACTAGCGGGGAACACCGGGGAGCTGTTTTTT.

The rearrangement joins TRBV16 to TRBJ2-2; maybe TRBD1 (6 bases). Germline V gene data show CDR1 as KGHSY and CDR2 as FQNENV. The length of the CDR3 is 14 residues. Trimming stripped 3 bases from V and 4 bases from J, with 9 bases between. In nucleotides, the CDR3 is TGTGCCAGCAGCCAGTTGACAGGCACCGGGGAGCTGTTTTTT. Its protein product is CASSQLTGTGELFF.

The rearrangement joins TRBV29-1 to TRBJ2-2, with 11 bases identical to TRBD2. Per the germline V gene, CDR1 is SQVTM and CDR2 is ANQGSEA. Losses at the gene ends were 6 bases for V and 6 bases for J; bases not matched to a gene: 6. This CDR3 is 14 amino acids long. The CDR3 bases are TGCAGCGTGGTAGCGGGGGGGCGTGCCGGGGAGCTGTTTTTT. Translated: CSVVAGGRAGELFF.